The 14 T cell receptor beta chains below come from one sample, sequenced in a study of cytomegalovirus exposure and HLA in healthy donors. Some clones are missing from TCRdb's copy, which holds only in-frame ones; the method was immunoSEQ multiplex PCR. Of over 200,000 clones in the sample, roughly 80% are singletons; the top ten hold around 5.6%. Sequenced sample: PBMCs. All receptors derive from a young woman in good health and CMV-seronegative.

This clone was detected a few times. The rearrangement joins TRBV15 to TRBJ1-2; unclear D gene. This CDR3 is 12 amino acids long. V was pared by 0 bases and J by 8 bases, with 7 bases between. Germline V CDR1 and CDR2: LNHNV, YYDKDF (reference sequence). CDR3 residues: CATSRDFGGYTF. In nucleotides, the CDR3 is TGTGCCACCAGCAGAGATTTCGGCGGCTACACCTTC.

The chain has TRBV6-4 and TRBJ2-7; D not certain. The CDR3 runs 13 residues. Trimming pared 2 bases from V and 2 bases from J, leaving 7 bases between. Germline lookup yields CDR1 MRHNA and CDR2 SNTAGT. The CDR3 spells CASSDRVTYEQYF. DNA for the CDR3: TGTGCCAGCAGTGACAGGGTGACCTACGAGCAGTACTTC.

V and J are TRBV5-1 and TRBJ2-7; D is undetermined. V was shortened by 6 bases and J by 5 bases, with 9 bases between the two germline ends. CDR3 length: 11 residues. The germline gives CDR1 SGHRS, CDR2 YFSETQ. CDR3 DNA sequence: TGCGCCAGCAAGGTGGGCCACGAGCAGTACTTC. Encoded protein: CASKVGHEQYF.

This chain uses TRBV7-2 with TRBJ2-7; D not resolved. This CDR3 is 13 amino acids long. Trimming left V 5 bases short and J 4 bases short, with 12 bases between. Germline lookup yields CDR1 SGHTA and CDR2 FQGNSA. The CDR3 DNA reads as TGTGCCAGCAGCCGTGGACCCGCGTACGAGCAGTACTTC. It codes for CASSRGPAYEQYF.

CDR3 residues: CASSPRSGQRQDAFF. Here the CDR3 DNA reads TGTGCCAGCAGCCCCCGTTCGGGACAGCGACAGGACGCTTTCTTT. The chain couples TRBV4-2 to TRBJ1-1; 7 nucleotides line up with TRBD1. The V gene end was trimmed by 4 bases and the J gene end by 11 bases; junction bases not matched to a gene: 16. The length of the CDR3 is 15 residues. Germline-derived CDR1 and CDR2 are LGHNA and YNFKEQ.

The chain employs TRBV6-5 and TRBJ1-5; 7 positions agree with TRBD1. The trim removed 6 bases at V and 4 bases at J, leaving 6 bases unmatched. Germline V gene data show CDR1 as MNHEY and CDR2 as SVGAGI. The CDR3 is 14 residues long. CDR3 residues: CASSSKQGNQPQHF. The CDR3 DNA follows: TGTGCCAGCAGCTCTAAACAGGGGAATCAGCCCCAGCATTTT.

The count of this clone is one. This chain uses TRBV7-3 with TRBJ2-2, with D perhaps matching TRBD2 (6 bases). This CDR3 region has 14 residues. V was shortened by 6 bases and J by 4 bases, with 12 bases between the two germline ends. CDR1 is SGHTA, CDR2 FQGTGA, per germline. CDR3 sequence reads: CASRSNGGTGELFF. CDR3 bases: TGTGCCAGCAGATCAAACGGGGGCACCGGGGAGCTGTTTTTT. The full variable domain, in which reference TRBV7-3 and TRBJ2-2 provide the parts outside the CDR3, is GAGVSQTPSNKVTEKGKYVELRCDPISGHTALYWYRQSLGQGPEFLIYFQGTGAADDSGLPNDRFFAVRPEGSVSTLKIQRTERGDSAVYLCASRSNGGTGELFFGEGSRLTVL.

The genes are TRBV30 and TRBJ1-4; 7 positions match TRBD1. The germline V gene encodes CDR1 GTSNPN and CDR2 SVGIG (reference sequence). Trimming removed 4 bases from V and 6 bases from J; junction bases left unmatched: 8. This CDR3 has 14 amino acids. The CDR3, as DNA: TGTGCCTGGACCCCGGACAGGCGGGATGAAAAACTGTTTTTT. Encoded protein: CAWTPDRRDEKLFF.

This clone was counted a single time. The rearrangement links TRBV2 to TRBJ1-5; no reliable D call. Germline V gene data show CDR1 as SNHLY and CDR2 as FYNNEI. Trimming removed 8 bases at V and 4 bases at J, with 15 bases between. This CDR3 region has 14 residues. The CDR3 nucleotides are TGTGCCAGCCGGCAGGTATCGGATAATCAGCCCCAGCATTTT. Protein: CASRQVSDNQPQHF.

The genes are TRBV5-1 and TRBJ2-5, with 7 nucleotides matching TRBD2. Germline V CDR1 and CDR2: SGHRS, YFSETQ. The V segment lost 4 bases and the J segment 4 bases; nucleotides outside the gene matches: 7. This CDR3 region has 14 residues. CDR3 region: CASSMEGRGETQYF. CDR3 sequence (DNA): TGCGCCAGCAGCATGGAAGGGAGGGGAGAGACCCAGTACTTC.

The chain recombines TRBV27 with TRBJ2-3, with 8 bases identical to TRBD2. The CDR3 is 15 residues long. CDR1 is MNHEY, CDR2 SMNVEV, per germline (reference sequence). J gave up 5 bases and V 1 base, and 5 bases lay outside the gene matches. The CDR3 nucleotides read TGTGCCAGCAGTTTATACCGGGGGGGCCTAGATACGCAGTATTTT. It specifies CASSLYRGGLDTQYF.

The CDR3 sequence is CASSQDGDGLTSYTF. DNA of the CDR3: TGTGCCAGCAGCCAAGACGGGGATGGCCTTACAAGCTACACCTTC. The chain carries TRBV4-2 and TRBJ1-2; D ambiguous. Germline CDR1 LGHNA, CDR2 YNFKEQ. Trimming took off 0 bases at V and 9 bases at J, with 17 bases between the two ends. This CDR3 region has 15 residues.

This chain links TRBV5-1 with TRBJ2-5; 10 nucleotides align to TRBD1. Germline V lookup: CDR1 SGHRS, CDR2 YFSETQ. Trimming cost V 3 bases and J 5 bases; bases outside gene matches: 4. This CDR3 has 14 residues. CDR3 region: CASSWTGGWETQYF. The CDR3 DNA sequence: TGCGCCAGCAGCTGGACAGGGGGGTGGGAGACCCAGTACTTC.

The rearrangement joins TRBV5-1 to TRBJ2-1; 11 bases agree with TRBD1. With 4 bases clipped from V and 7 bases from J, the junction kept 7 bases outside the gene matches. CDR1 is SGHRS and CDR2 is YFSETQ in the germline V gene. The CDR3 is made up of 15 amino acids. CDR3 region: CASSQRTGGFNEQFF. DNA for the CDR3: TGCGCCAGCAGCCAAAGGACAGGGGGCTTTAATGAGCAGTTCTTC.